What follows are 22 T cell receptor beta chains derived from one specimen sequenced in a study of blood T cell repertoires in COVID-19. Sequencing was performed with immunoSEQ multiplex PCR; in TCRdb, only in-frame clones are kept and a portion is missing. The sample carries some 150,000 clones, around 90% recorded once. The material sequenced was peripheral blood. All receptors derive from a woman at least 80 years old with acute or convalescent COVID-19.

The chain couples TRBV6-2 or TRBV6-3 to TRBJ1-2; no clear D. This CDR3 region has 13 residues. Germline V gene data show CDR1 as MNHEY and CDR2 as SVGEGT. The V gene lost 2 bases and the J gene lost 4 bases, with 8 bases spanning the gap. CDR3 protein: CASSYRYSYGYTF. The CDR3 DNA sequence: TGTGCCAGCAGTTACCGTTACAGCTATGGCTACACCTTC.

This chain joins TRBV5-1 and TRBJ2-2; maybe TRBD2 (6 bases). CDR1 SGHRS and CDR2 YFSETQ come from the germline V gene. V lost 3 bases to trimming and J lost 1 base, with 10 bases between them. The CDR3 contains 15 residues. CDR3 sequence reads: CASSWGGRNTGELFF. DNA of the CDR3: TGCGCCAGCAGCTGGGGAGGACGGAACACCGGGGAGCTGTTTTTT.

This clone was counted a few times. V usage is TRBV5-4 and J usage is TRBJ1-4; D not certain. CDR3 length: 14 residues. V lost 4 bases, J lost 4 bases, and 11 bases lay in between. From germline, CDR1 is SGHNT and CDR2 YYREEE (reference sequence). CDR3 protein: CASSAGPFNEKLFF. The CDR3 region has the DNA TGTGCCAGCAGCGCGGGTCCATTTAATGAAAAACTGTTTTTT.

In this sample, this clone turned up a few times. The CDR3 loop reads CASLRQGANTGELFF. The CDR3 DNA follows: TGTGCCAGCTTGAGACAGGGGGCGAACACCGGGGAGCTGTTTTTT. The V and J genes are TRBV19 and TRBJ2-2; 9 bases map to TRBD1. The V gene end was trimmed by 9 bases and the J gene end by 0 bases; junction bases not matched to a gene: 5. Germline V CDR1 and CDR2: LNHDA, SQIVND (reference sequence). The CDR3 has 15 amino acids.

On this clone: The same CDR3 also results from other DNA sequences found in this sample. The rearrangement links TRBV11-3 to TRBJ1-1; D remains ambiguous. Deletions cut 1 base from V and 3 bases from J, with 6 bases between. Germline V gene sequence: CDR1 SGHNT, CDR2 YENEEA. This CDR3 is built from 13 residues. CDR3: CASSLGQDTEAFF. For the CDR3, the DNA is TGTGCCAGCAGCTTAGGGCAGGACACTGAAGCTTTCTTT.

J is TRBJ2-1 and V is TRBV18; D not certain. Trimming removed 0 bases at V and 12 bases at J, with 12 bases between. Germline V CDR1 and CDR2: KGHSH, LQKENI. This CDR3 is built from 13 residues. The CDR3 region is CASSPPSREGQFF. CDR3 DNA sequence: TGTGCCAGCTCACCACCTAGCCGAGAAGGGCAGTTCTTC.

J is TRBJ1-4 and V is TRBV5-6; 9 positions match TRBD1. Trimming took 4 bases from V and 10 from J; bases not matched to a gene: 8. Germline V gene lookup returns CDR1 SGHDT and CDR2 YYEEEE. CDR3 size: 14 residues. The CDR3 nucleotides read TGTGCCAGCAGCCCGGGACAGGGTTTTGGAAAACTGTTTTTT. This gives the protein CASSPGQGFGKLFF.

The chain couples TRBV5-1 to TRBJ1-1; a possible D gene is TRBD1 (6 bases). Germline V gives CDR1 SGHRS, CDR2 YFSETQ. V dropped 7 bases and J dropped 1 base, with 17 bases sitting between them. This CDR3 has 15 residues. The CDR3 loop is CASGRDTTTNTEAFF. As DNA, the CDR3 is TGCGCCAGCGGCCGGGACACCACAACGAACACTGAAGCTTTCTTT.

Turning to this clone: This specimen includes other DNA sequences encoding the same CDR3. The chain is built from TRBV18 and TRBJ1-2; possibly TRBD1 for D (6 bases). With 6 bases removed from V and 4 bases from J, the gap between germline ends came to 12 bases. This CDR3 region has 13 residues. Germline loops: CDR1 KGHSH, CDR2 LQKENI. CDR3 coding DNA: TGTGCCAGCTCCCCGACAGGCGTCTATGGCTACACCTTC. Encoded protein: CASSPTGVYGYTF.

The J gene is TRBJ1-3, the V gene TRBV5-1; unclear D gene. The V and J ends lost 0 bases and 8 bases respectively, with 12 bases between them. The CDR3 contains 14 residues. The germline V gene has CDR1 SGHRS and CDR2 YFSETQ. Here the CDR3 reads CASSLGPGGDTIYF. The CDR3 DNA reads as TGCGCCAGCAGCTTGGGGCCTGGAGGCGACACCATATATTTT.

This rearrangement joins TRBV18 to TRBJ2-3, with 7 bases that match TRBD2. The CDR3 is 18 amino acids. CDR1 is KGHSH, CDR2 LQKENI, per germline. J lost 3 bases, V lost 0 bases, and 12 bases had no gene match. CDR3 bases: TGTGCCAGCTCACCACCGAGGTGGACCGGGGAGGGGACAGATACGCAGTATTTT. Protein: CASSPPRWTGEGTDTQYF.

The rearrangement joins TRBV5-4 to TRBJ1-1, with D possibly being TRBD1 (5 bases). V gave up 2 bases and J gave up 0 bases, with 11 bases separating them. Germline values: CDR1 SGHNT, CDR2 YYREEE (reference sequence). The CDR3 length is 15 residues. The CDR3 coding sequence is TGTGCCAGCAGCTTAGTCCCACAGGTGAACACTGAAGCTTTCTTT. Protein sequence: CASSLVPQVNTEAFF.

The V gene is TRBV6-5, the J gene TRBJ1-4; D call uncertain. V lost 6 bases to trimming and J lost 11 bases, with 13 bases between them. The CDR3 runs to 12 residues. Germline CDR1 reads MNHEY; CDR2 reads SVGAGI. CDR3 DNA sequence: TGTGCCAGCAGCTCCTCGACGGGTAAACTGTTTTTT. It encodes CASSSSTGKLFF.

CDR3 sequence reads: CASSYSRGPNTEAFF. Written as DNA, the CDR3 is TGTGCCAGCAGTTACTCGAGGGGGCCGAACACTGAAGCTTTCTTT. The rearrangement links TRBV6-5 to TRBJ1-1; TRBD1 aligns across 7 bases. The CDR3 covers 15 residues. V lost 0 bases and J lost 1; bases outside the gene matches: 2. Looked up from germline, CDR1 is MNHEY and CDR2 is SVGAGI.

The chain is built from TRBV12-3 or TRBV12-4 and TRBJ2-2; D gene uncertain. The germline V and J ends were trimmed by 4 bases and 4 bases, with 7 bases remaining between them. The CDR3 is 13 amino acids. This CDR3 is CASSYSVTGELFF. CDR3 DNA: TGTGCCAGCAGTTATTCGGTCACCGGGGAGCTGTTTTTT.

Concerning this clone: The same CDR3 can be traced to other DNA sequences in this sample. This chain uses TRBV2 with TRBJ1-2; weak D call: TRBD1 (6 bases). Trimming left V 6 bases short and J 2 bases short, with 13 bases between. Per the germline V gene, CDR1 is SNHLY and CDR2 is FYNNEI. This CDR3 region has 14 residues. In DNA form, the CDR3 reads TGTGCCAGCAGCCAGACAGGACCGAACTATGGCTACACCTTC. Translated: CASSQTGPNYGYTF.

J is TRBJ2-7 and V is TRBV11-2; D is perhaps TRBD1 (6 bases). Germline CDR1 SGHAT, CDR2 FQNNGV. V shed 5 bases and J shed 5 bases, with 16 bases lying between them. CDR3 size: 14 residues. The CDR3 is CASSLHRVRNEQYF. The CDR3 DNA reads TGTGCCAGCAGCCTTCACAGGGTAAGAAACGAGCAGTACTTC.

The rearrangement uses TRBV5-1 and TRBJ1-1; tentatively, D is TRBD1 (6 bases). CDR1 SGHRS and CDR2 YFSETQ come from the germline V gene. V lost 4 bases, J lost 3 bases, and 22 bases lay in between. The CDR3 sequence is 17 residues long. CDR3 residues: CASSRLGGRLLHTEAFF. CDR3 DNA sequence: TGCGCCAGCAGCCGCCTGGGGGGGCGATTACTACACACTGAAGCTTTCTTT.

V is TRBV18 and J is TRBJ2-2; 8 positions match TRBD1. This CDR3 is built from 14 residues. Germline loops: CDR1 KGHSH, CDR2 LQKENI. V trimming: 7 bases; J trimming: 2 bases; junction bases outside the gene matches: 3. CDR3 region: CASLGQANTGELFF. In DNA form, the CDR3 reads TGTGCCAGCTTGGGACAGGCAAACACCGGGGAGCTGTTTTTT.

The chain uses TRBV19 and TRBJ1-5, with 7 nucleotides matching TRBD1. The germline V gene encodes CDR1 LNHDA and CDR2 SQIVND (reference sequence). The V segment lost 4 bases and the J segment 4 bases; nucleotides outside the gene matches: 10. There are 16 residues in the CDR3. The CDR3 here is CASSTSGQLRNQPQHF. The CDR3 nucleotides read TGTGCCAGTAGTACTTCGGGACAGCTCCGTAATCAGCCCCAGCATTTT. The full variable domain, rest sourced from reference TRBV19 and TRBJ1-5, is DGGITQSPKYLFRKEGQNVTLSCEQNLNHDAMYWYRQDPGQGLRLIYYSQIVNDFQKGDIAEGYSVSREKKESFPLTVTSAQKNPTAFYLCASSTSGQLRNQPQHFGDGTRLSIL.

The CDR3 DNA is TGTGCCAGCAGCTGGGGACAGGGTAGTGGCACCGGGGAGCTGTTTTTT. Encoded protein: CASSWGQGSGTGELFF. V is TRBV5-6 and J is TRBJ2-2; 9 nucleotides line up with TRBD1. The CDR3 runs to 16 residues. V shed 3 bases, J shed 4 bases, and the junction held 7 bases outside the gene matches. Germline V gives CDR1 SGHDT, CDR2 YYEEEE. The complete variable domain, with remaining parts taken from reference TRBV5-6 and TRBJ2-2, reads DAGVTQSPTHLIKTRGQQVTLRCSPKSGHDTVSWYQQALGQGPQFIFQYYEEEERQRGNFPDRFSGHQFPNYSSELNVNALLLGDSALYLCASSWGQGSGTGELFFGEGSRLTVL.

The rearrangement uses TRBV2 and TRBJ1-1; D possibly corresponds to TRBD1 (6 bases). The V gene lost 6 bases and the J gene lost 5 bases, with 13 bases spanning the gap. Germline assignment: CDR1 SNHLY and CDR2 FYNNEI. This CDR3 is built from 13 residues. CDR3 in amino acids: CASREQGLTEAFF. CDR3 sequence (DNA): TGTGCCAGCAGGGAACAGGGTTTAACTGAAGCTTTCTTT.